This TCR beta chain stems from a study of shared clonotypes between healthy human individuals. Overall study findings and caveats: Memory subsets generally showed smaller estimated richness than naive subsets did. Non-shared clonotypes showed lower generation probabilities than clonotypes common to all four donors.

On this clone: What it binds is not known.

The CDR3 runs 14 residues. V lost 2 bases, J lost 8 bases, and 15 bases lay in between. Per germline, CDR1 SGHVS and CDR2 FQNEAQ. In the authors' methods: ImmunoSEQ junction-only sequences lacked quality scores, so their filtering differed. Profiling relied on immunoSEQ multiplex PCR, and the TCRdb table lists in-frame clones only, not all of them. V and J calls and clone size follow that table, whereas D and trimming were derived from the DNA. The data contain 1.4 million or so clones, around 98.5% of them seen just once; the ten biggest clones take up 0.3% to 0.45%. The TCR originated in a man aged 30-40 years in good health. The material sequenced was naive CD4+ T cells sorted from blood. The subset was: CD45RA+ positively selected. The genes are TRBV7-8 and TRBJ1-2; possible D gene TRBD1, 6 bases. CDR3 protein: CASSLRRGAVGYTF. The CDR3 coding sequence is TGTGCCAGCAGCTTACGGAGGGGGGCGGTAGGCTACACCTTC.